This T cell receptor beta chain was sequenced during a study of shared clonotypes between healthy human individuals. Here immunoSEQ multiplex PCR was the method, and the copy in TCRdb shows in-frame clones only, minus some. The sample carries over a million clones, roughly 95% recorded once. V was pared by 4 bases and J by 4 bases, with 7 bases of the junction left unmatched. Germline lookup yields CDR1 SGHTS and CDR2 YDEGEE. The CDR3 contains 14 residues. This chain connects TRBV5-8 to TRBJ2-5; 7 nucleotides align to TRBD1. The receptor was derived from a man under 40 in good health. Sequencing was performed on naive CD4+ T cells sorted from blood. Documented subset: CD45RA+ positively selected. The CDR3 sequence is CASSRLTGRETQYF. CDR3 DNA: TGTGCCAGCAGCCGTCTGACAGGGAGAGAGACCCAGTACTTC.